These 14 T cell receptor beta chains were all obtained from the same sample, sequenced in a study of T cell clonotyping in hematopoietic cell transplantation. The data were produced by immunoSEQ multiplex PCR, yet TCRdb's version contains in-frame clones alone and is incomplete. The repertoire holds thousands of clones, with 90% to 95% as singletons. The sample here was PBMCs, taken 180 days after allogeneic stem cell transplant. The source of these receptors is a female patient aged 50 to 65 who had an allogeneic stem cell transplant from an unrelated donor, so the T cells may come from the graft donor. Some clones in this sample may be carry-over from other donors' samples.

V usage is TRBV28 and J usage is TRBJ1-1, with TRBD1 matching 7 bases. With 3 bases clipped from V and 3 bases from J, the junction kept 10 bases outside the gene matches. Germline CDR1 reads MDHEN; CDR2 reads SYDVKM. The CDR3 consists of 16 residues. The CDR3 loop reads CASSLAYRGGYTEAFF. DNA of the CDR3: TGTGCCAGCAGTTTGGCGTACAGGGGTGGGTACACTGAAGCTTTCTTT.

The chain joins TRBV11-2 to TRBJ2-2, with 9 bases lining up with TRBD2. The CDR3 length is 15 residues. CDR1 and CDR2 from the germline V gene are SGHAT and FQNNGV. The V gene end was trimmed by 5 bases and the J gene end by 7 bases; junction bases not matched to a gene: 8. The DNA of the CDR3 is TGTGCCAGCAGCCCCCGGACTAGCGCGGGCGGGGAGCTGTTTTTT. Encoded protein: CASSPRTSAGGELFF.

The J gene is TRBJ1-1, the V gene TRBV4-2; 8 nucleotides align to TRBD1. Germline V gives CDR1 LGHNA, CDR2 YNFKEQ. V lost 6 bases, J lost 11 bases, and 11 bases stayed unmatched. This CDR3 comprises 13 residues. The CDR3 here is CASREAGGARAFF. The CDR3 DNA is TGTGCCAGCAGGGAAGCAGGGGGCGCGCGGGCTTTCTTT.

The chain is built from TRBV28 and TRBJ2-7, with D maybe TRBD2 (5 bases). Germline V gene lookup returns CDR1 MDHEN and CDR2 SYDVKM. CDR3 length equals 16 residues. V shed 8 bases and J shed 2 bases, with 22 bases lying between them. CDR3 nucleotide sequence: TGTGCCAGCCTCAGTTTCCGGGGTAATAATCCCTACGAGCAGTACGTC. Its translation: CASLSFRGNNPYEQYV.

The V and J genes are TRBV7-9 and TRBJ2-2, with D perhaps matching TRBD1 (5 bases). V was clipped by 4 bases and J by 1 base, with 7 bases between them. CDR1 and CDR2 (germline): SEHNR, FQNEAQ (reference sequence). The CDR3 runs 14 residues. The CDR3 nucleotides are TGTGCCAGCAGCTGGACAATGAACACCGGGGAGCTGTTTTTT. This sequence encodes CASSWTMNTGELFF.

The genes are TRBV18 and TRBJ2-7; 12 bases are shared with TRBD1. Germline V gene data show CDR1 as KGHSH and CDR2 as LQKENI. Trimming removed 3 bases from V and 4 bases from J; junction bases left unmatched: 4. The CDR3 is 15 amino acids. CDR3 residues: CASSPGTGGEYEQYF. The CDR3 DNA sequence: TGTGCCAGCTCACCTGGGACAGGGGGCGAGTACGAGCAGTACTTC.

The chain combines TRBV19 with TRBJ1-2; D not resolved. Trimming took 3 bases from V and 4 from J, leaving 15 bases between them. CDR1 and CDR2 from the germline V gene are LNHDA and SQIVND (reference sequence). CDR3 size: 15 residues. CDR3 DNA: TGTGCCAGTAGTATTGAGCGGGGAGCCTCCTATGGCTACACCTTC. Its translation: CASSIERGASYGYTF.

About this clone: The junction departs from germline at one end; a sequencing error may be responsible. The chain employs TRBV7-9 and TRBJ1-2; D is undetermined. Looked up from germline, CDR1 is SEHNR and CDR2 is FQNEAQ (reference sequence). The CDR3 length is 15 residues. The CDR3 reads CASSPTRGVVYRYTF. The CDR3 DNA reads TGTGCCAGCAGCCCTACACGCGGGGTTGTCTATCGCTACACCTTC. Filled out from reference TRBV7-9 and TRBJ1-2, the complete variable domain reads DTGVSQNPRHKITKRGQNVTFRCDPISEHNRLYWYRQTLGQGPEFLTYFQNEAQLEKSRLLSDRFSAERPKGSFSTLEIQRTEQGDSAMYLCASSPTRGVVYRYTFGSGTRLTVV.

This chain uses TRBV29-1 with TRBJ1-1, with 8 bases lining up with TRBD1. V lost 7 bases and J lost 13; bases outside the gene matches: 17. Germline CDR1 SQVTM, CDR2 ANQGSEA. This CDR3 has 13 amino acids. The CDR3 here is CSAVRVGQGEFFF. CDR3 in DNA: TGCAGCGCTGTACGGGTTGGACAGGGAGAATTTTTCTTT.

The V call is TRBV6-5, the J call TRBJ1-1; D ambiguous. The germline V gene encodes CDR1 MNHEY and CDR2 SVGAGI. Trimming left V 0 bases short and J 5 bases short, with 7 bases between. The CDR3 contains 13 residues. The CDR3 DNA reads TGTGCCAGCAGTTACTCGTATCAGACTGAAGCTTTCTTT. Its protein is CASSYSYQTEAFF.

Here the CDR3 reads CASHGTALRRNIQYF. As DNA, the CDR3 is TGTGCCAGCCACGGAACTGCGCTTCGTAGAAACATTCAGTACTTC. The chain employs TRBV2 and TRBJ2-4; D not certain. Between the trimmed V and J ends, which lost 8 bases and 6 bases, there was a span of 20 bases. This CDR3 spans 15 amino acids. Per the germline V gene, CDR1 is SNHLY and CDR2 is FYNNEI.

The chain is built from TRBV6-1 and TRBJ1-1, with TRBD1 matching 7 bases. Germline values: CDR1 MNHNS, CDR2 SASEGT. The CDR3 sequence is 13 residues long. With V trimmed by 4 bases and J by 10 bases, 9 bases remained unmatched. In DNA, the CDR3 is TGTGCCAGCAGTGCCAGGGGGATCGGGGGAGCTTTCTTT. This sequence encodes CASSARGIGGAFF.

This clone was detected only once. The chain has TRBV7-2 and TRBJ1-2, with D tentatively TRBD1 (5 bases). V was clipped by 0 bases and J by 7 bases, with 15 bases between them. This CDR3 is 15 amino acids long. Germline CDR1 SGHTA, CDR2 FQGNSA. The CDR3 DNA reads TGTGCCAGCAGCTTAGCGGGGGGTACTGCCGGTGGCTACACCTTC. Its protein is CASSLAGGTAGGYTF.

The CDR3 region is CASSDSYGPSSQYF. In nucleotides, the CDR3 is TGTGCCAGCAGTGATTCCTACGGTCCGTCGAGCCAGTACTTC. The chain uses TRBV2 and TRBJ2-5; D ambiguous. In germline, CDR1 is SNHLY, CDR2 FYNNEI. The CDR3 has 14 residues. V dropped 3 bases and J dropped 10 bases, with 18 bases sitting between them.